The clone carrying this T cell receptor (beta chain) appeared a single time. Its antigen is undetermined. This entry comes from a study of cytomegalovirus exposure and HLA in healthy donors. Study-wide points: The study listed 150 to 200 cytomegalovirus-associated TCR beta chains. Rare TCR sequences dominated, though some public TCRs recurred in many donors.

TCRdb keeps only in-frame clones here, not all; method: immunoSEQ multiplex PCR. The sample shows about 50,000 clones, almost 95% of them seen only once. The donors were in the roughly 110-subject validation cohort; that cohort was separate from the roughly 700-subject first cohort. The CDR3 spans 13 residues. From germline, CDR1 is MNHNS and CDR2 SASEGT. V lost 7 bases, J lost 2 bases, and 12 bases lay in between. The rearrangement joins TRBV6-1 to TRBJ2-7, with a weak D call TRBD1 (6 bases). The receptor was isolated from a man aged 18 to 29 in good health and CMV-seronegative. The sample was PBMCs. In nucleotides, the CDR3 is TGTGCCAGCACCAGGGACACCCCCTACGAGCAGTACTTC. It yields the protein CASTRDTPYEQYF.